One T cell receptor beta chain is described in this entry. The PCR made use of 60 Vbeta and 13 Jbeta primers. Generated by immunoSEQ multiplex PCR, the TCRdb table keeps only in-frame clones and is missing some. Here the sample spans 100,000 to 150,000 clones, about 78% being singletons. This sample is part of a study of cytomegalovirus exposure and HLA in healthy donors. On the study more broadly: Within an early data release were about 80 million unique TCRs drawn from HLA-typed donors. Researchers found that roughly 77% of 350 to 500 genotyped donors fell within the Caucasian-associated ancestry cluster.

Donors showed nominal health when sampled, although they likely had unrecorded immune exposures. The germline V gene encodes CDR1 SGHRS and CDR2 YFSETQ. CDR3 length: 15 residues. With 4 bases clipped from V and 10 bases from J, the junction kept 15 bases outside the gene matches. The sequence was collected from a woman aged 40-49 years in good health and CMV-seropositive. The material sequenced was PBMCs. This chain uses TRBV5-1 with TRBJ1-1; 8 positions match TRBD1. The CDR3 reads CASSHGQGGSVGAFF. CDR3 in DNA: TGCGCCAGCAGCCACGGACAGGGAGGTTCGGTGGGAGCTTTCTTT.